A selection of T cell receptor beta chains follows, all from one sample in a study of OX40 agonist ivuxolimab in advanced cancers. Clones were read by immunoSEQ multiplex PCR, and TCRdb kept only the in-frame ones, dropping some. The sample has under 85,000 clones; roughly 94% are singletons. The sequencing used CD4+ or CD8+ T cells sorted from blood, collected in a trial of the OX40 agonist ivuxolimab. The receptors were sampled from an adult with an advanced solid tumor such as melanoma, head and neck, liver or kidney cancer. Each CDR3 is given with its conserved first and last residue. D genes are given only for firm matches. Rows give clone size only sometimes, using once, few, many, or a class for an expanded clone.

>TRBV7-2|TRBD1|TRBJ1-2|NA
TGTGCCAGCAGCTCTACAGGGGGCACCTATGGCTACACCTTC
CASSSTGGTYGYTF
>TRBV28|TRBD2|TRBJ2-1|NA
TGTGCCAGCAGTTTCGCGACTAGCGGGTGGAATGAGCAGTTCTTC
CASSFATSGWNEQFF
>TRBV27|NA|TRBJ2-3|NA
TGTGCCAGCAGTCCCCTCAGAGCGGCGGCTAGCACAGATACGCAGTATTTT
CASSPLRAAASTDTQYF
>TRBV2|TRBD1|TRBJ2-5|NA
TGTGCCAGCTTGACAGGGGAAGAGACCCAGTACTTC
CASLTGEETQYF
>TRBV27|NA|TRBJ1-3|NA
TGTGCCAGCAGTCGCGGGATCTCTGGAAACACCATATATTTT
CASSRGISGNTIYF
>TRBV29-1|TRBD1|TRBJ1-1|once
TGCAGCGGCCAACCACAGGGGGCGCGAACTGAAGCTTTCTTT
CSGQPQGARTEAFF
>TRBV6-5|NA|TRBJ1-5|NA
TGTGCCAGCAGTTACTTGCGACAGCCCCAGCATTTT
CASSYLRQPQHF
>TRBV5-6|NA|TRBJ2-7|NA
TGTGCCAGCGGCTATGGACTGGGGGATTACGAGCAGTACTTC
CASGYGLGDYEQYF
>TRBV7-9|TRBD2|TRBJ2-1|NA
TGTGCCAGCAGCCTTAGCGGGAGCAGCTACAATGAGCAGTTCTTC
CASSLSGSSYNEQFF
>TRBV10-1|TRBD2|TRBJ2-3|NA
TGCGCCAGCAGTGAGTCTAGTACTAGCGGGAGGCCCAGAACTAGCACAGATACGCAGTATTTT
CASSESSTSGRPRTSTDTQYF
>TRBV5-6|NA|TRBJ1-1|medium-sized
TGTGCCAGCAGCTCCCGACAGGAGTCGAACACTGAAGCTTTCTTT
CASSSRQESNTEAFF
>TRBV6-1|NA|TRBJ2-5|NA
TGTGCCAGCAGTGTCCCTCCGTACTCGGGGGAGACCCAGTACTTC
CASSVPPYSGETQYF
>TRBV27|NA|TRBJ2-7|NA
TGTGCCAGCAGTCCTAACCTCAGGGTTCCCTACGAGCAGTACTTC
CASSPNLRVPYEQYF
>TRBV5-1|TRBD1|TRBJ2-3|NA
TGCGCCAGCAGCTCCGGACAGGGGGCAGATACGCAGTATTTT
CASSSGQGADTQYF
>TRBV19|NA|TRBJ2-1|NA
TGTGCCAGTACCACCCTTGGCGGAGACTCCTACAATGAGCAGTTCTTC
CASTTLGGDSYNEQFF
>TRBV28|TRBD1|TRBJ2-7|NA
TGTGCCAGCAGTTCCCCCCGGGACAGGGACTACGAGCAGTACTTC
CASSSPRDRDYEQYF
>TRBV4-3|NA|TRBJ1-1|NA
TGCGCCAGCAGCCAAGGTGGGTTTTCGGGCACTGAAGCTTTCTTT
CASSQGGFSGTEAFF
>TRBV7-7|NA|TRBJ2-1|NA
TGTGCTAGCAGCTCCCGGGACTCAAGTTACAATGAGCAGTTCTTC
CASSSRDSSYNEQFF
>TRBV4-1|NA|TRBJ1-2|once
TGCGCCAGCAGCCAAGCCCTCGGCAGGGGATCGGATGGCTACACCTTC
CASSQALGRGSDGYTF
>TRBV9|NA|TRBJ1-2|NA
TGTGCCAGCAGCCAAGCAGGGAATGGCTACACCTTC
CASSQAGNGYTF
>TRBV27|NA|TRBJ2-1|NA
TGTGCCAGCAGTCCTAGTATCAGGGAGGTCCCCTACAATGAGCAGTTCTTC
CASSPSIREVPYNEQFF
>TRBV6-1|NA|TRBJ1-1|NA
TGTGCCAGCAGTGAAGGTTGGGGCTACAGGGTTGGTGACACTGAAGCTTTCTTT
CASSEGWGYRVGDTEAFF
>TRBV5-6|TRBD1|TRBJ2-7|NA
TGTGCCAGCAGCTTCGCGACAGGGGTTTACTCCTACGAGCAGTACTTC
CASSFATGVYSYEQYF
>TRBV5-6|TRBD2|TRBJ2-5|NA
TGTGCCAGCAGCTTGTCCAGCGGGGGGAGGGGAGAGACCCAGTACTTC
CASSLSSGGRGETQYF
>TRBV7-9|TRBD1|TRBJ2-7|NA
TGTGCCAGCAGCCCACCACTCGACAGGGGCGGGCAGTACTTC
CASSPPLDRGGQYF
>TRBV28|NA|TRBJ1-2|NA
TGTGCCAGCATTCCCGACAGGATGAACTATGGCTACACCTTC
CASIPDRMNYGYTF
>TRBV5-4|TRBD1|TRBJ2-2|NA
TGTGCCAGCAGCAGGGACAGGGGGCTCGGGGAGCTGTTTTTT
CASSRDRGLGELFF
>TRBV7-9|NA|TRBJ2-5|once
TGTGCCAGCAGCTTAGTTTTGACCGAAGAGACCCAGTACTTC
CASSLVLTEETQYF
>TRBV7-8|NA|TRBJ1-2|NA
TGTGCCAGCAGCTTGGGGGTGGTGAACTATGGCTACACCTTC
CASSLGVVNYGYTF
>TRBV7-9|TRBD2|TRBJ2-7|NA
TGTGCCAGCAGTTGCGGACTAGCGGCCTCCTACGAGCAGTACTTC
CASSCGLAASYEQYF
>TRBV19|NA|TRBJ1-5|NA
TGTGCCAGTCGAGGAGGGCAGGGTATAAGTCAGCCCCAGCATTTT
CASRGGQGISQPQHF
>TRBV10-3|NA|TRBJ1-1|NA
TGTGCCATCAGTGAATTAGGGGGGGGCACTGAAGCTTTCTTT
CAISELGGGTEAFF
>TRBV27|TRBD1|TRBJ2-7|NA
TGTGCCAGCAGTTTATCGACAGGGAACCACGAGCAGTACTTC
CASSLSTGNHEQYF
>TRBV4-2|NA|TRBJ2-3|NA
TGTGCCAGCAGCCAAGAACGGGGTAGTTCAGATACGCAGTATTTT
CASSQERGSSDTQYF
>TRBV11-2|NA|TRBJ2-7|NA
TGTGCCAGCAGCTGGACAGGAAGCGGGTCCTACGAGCAGTACTTC
CASSWTGSGSYEQYF
>TRBV2|NA|TRBJ1-1|NA
TGTGCCAGCAGTGCAGGTCAGAACACTGAAGCTTTCTTT
CASSAGQNTEAFF
>TRBV5-6|TRBD1|TRBJ1-2|NA
TGTGCCAGCAGCTTGCCCGTTGTTGGACAGGGGTCCTATGGCTACACCTTC
CASSLPVVGQGSYGYTF
>TRBV9|TRBD1|TRBJ2-1|NA
TGTGCCAGCAGCGGACAGGGGGCGGCCTACAATGAGCAGTTCTTC
CASSGQGAAYNEQFF
>TRBV7-9|TRBD2|TRBJ2-7|NA
TGTGCCAGCAGCTTAGGGACTAGCGGAAGCTCCTACGAGCAGTACTTC
CASSLGTSGSSYEQYF
>TRBV25-1|NA|TRBJ2-1|NA
TGTGCCAGCAGTGAATCTCTGGGCGGGAATGAGCAGTTCTTC
CASSESLGGNEQFF
>TRBV7-7|TRBD2|TRBJ2-3|NA
TGTGCTAGCAGCTTACTGGTAGCGGGAGGGGGAGATACGCAGTATTTT
CASSLLVAGGGDTQYF
>TRBV7-6|TRBD1|TRBJ1-4|NA
TGTGCCAGCAGCTTCGACCTTTGGACAGGGGAGGAGGAAAAACTGTTTTTT
CASSFDLWTGEEEKLFF